The entry below describes one T cell receptor (beta chain). The data stem from a study of shared clonotypes between healthy human individuals. Germline V gene lookup returns CDR1 MGHRA and CDR2 YSYEKL. The J segment lost 4 bases and the V segment lost 1 base, leaving 12 bases of the junction unmatched. The CDR3 sequence is 17 residues long. TCRdb keeps only in-frame clones here, not all; method: immunoSEQ multiplex PCR. The table has 1.4 million or so clones, roughly 98.5% seen once. Material: naive CD4+ T cells sorted from blood. Subset reported: CD45RA+ positively selected. The TCR originated in a man aged 25 to 40 in good health. This chain links TRBV4-1 with TRBJ1-2; 7 bases are a match to TRBD1. CDR3 amino acids: CASSQGQGAGHIYGYTF. The CDR3, as DNA: TGCGCCAGCAGCCAAGGACAGGGAGCCGGCCACATCTATGGCTACACCTTC.